The clone carrying this T cell receptor (beta chain) is termed medium-sized. Its antigen is as yet unknown. This sample is drawn from a study of T cell repertoires in cytomegalovirus infection. The wider study: It was recently identified HLA-C-restricted and well-studied HLA-B-restricted CMV epitopes that the study used. Both CMV infection and a matching HLA type were indicated by public TCR beta signatures.

TCRdb re-analysed the reads in MiXCR, keeping a single row per CDR3 protein. Of some 920,000 distinct CDR3 sequences listed, roughly a third are singletons. CDR3 length equals 14 residues. Germline CDR1 is SGHTA and CDR2 is FQGNSA. The germline V and J ends were trimmed by 3 bases and 8 bases, with 13 bases remaining between them. Study-level results: HLA-C-restricted CMV-specific TCR beta clonotypes were dominant in the ex vivo response. Cumulated frequencies of public TCR beta families served to identify carriers of CMV plus the relevant HLA.

The chain links TRBV7-2 to TRBJ1-4; D remains ambiguous. The clonotype was recovered from a human donor in good health (CMV status not recorded). Some clones in this sample may be carry-over from other donors' samples. Sequenced here: cultured CD8+ T cells from PBMCs, sampled from culture after CMV antigen stimulation. CDR3 in amino acids: CASSLDGVREKLFF. Here the CDR3 DNA reads TGTGCCAGCAGCTTGGACGGCGTAAGGGAAAAACTGTTTTTT.